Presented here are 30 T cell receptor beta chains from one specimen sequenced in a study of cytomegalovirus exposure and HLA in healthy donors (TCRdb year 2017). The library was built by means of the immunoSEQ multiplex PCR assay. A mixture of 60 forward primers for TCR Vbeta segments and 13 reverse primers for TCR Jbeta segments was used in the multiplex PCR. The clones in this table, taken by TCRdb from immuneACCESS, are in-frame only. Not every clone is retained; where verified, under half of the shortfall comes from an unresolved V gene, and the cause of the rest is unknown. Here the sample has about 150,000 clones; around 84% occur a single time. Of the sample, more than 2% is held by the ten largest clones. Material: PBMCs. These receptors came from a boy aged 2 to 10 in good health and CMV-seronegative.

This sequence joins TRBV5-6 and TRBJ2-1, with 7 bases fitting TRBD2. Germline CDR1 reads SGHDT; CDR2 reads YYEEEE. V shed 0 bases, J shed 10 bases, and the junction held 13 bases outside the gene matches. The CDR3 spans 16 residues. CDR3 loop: CASSLAGPSGFWEQFF. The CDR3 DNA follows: TGTGCCAGCAGCTTGGCTGGGCCTAGCGGCTTTTGGGAGCAGTTCTTC.

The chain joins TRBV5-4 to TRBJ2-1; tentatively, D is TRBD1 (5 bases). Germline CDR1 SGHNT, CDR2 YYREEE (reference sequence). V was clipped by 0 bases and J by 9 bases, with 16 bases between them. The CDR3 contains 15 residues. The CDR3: CASSLGQGASGEQFF. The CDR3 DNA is TGTGCCAGCAGCTTGGGGCAGGGTGCGTCTGGTGAGCAGTTCTTC.

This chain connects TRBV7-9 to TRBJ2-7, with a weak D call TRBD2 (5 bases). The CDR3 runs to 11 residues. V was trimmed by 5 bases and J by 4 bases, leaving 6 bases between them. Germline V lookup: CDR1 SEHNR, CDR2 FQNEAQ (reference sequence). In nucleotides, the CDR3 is TGTGCCAGCAGCACGGGGTACGAGCAGTACTTC. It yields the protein CASSTGYEQYF. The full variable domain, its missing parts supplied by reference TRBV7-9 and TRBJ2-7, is DTGVSQNPRHKITKRGQNVTFRCDPISEHNRLYWYRQTLGQGPEFLTYFQNEAQLEKSRLLSDRFSAERPKGSFSTLEIQRTEQGDSAMYLCASSTGYEQYFGPGTRLTVT.

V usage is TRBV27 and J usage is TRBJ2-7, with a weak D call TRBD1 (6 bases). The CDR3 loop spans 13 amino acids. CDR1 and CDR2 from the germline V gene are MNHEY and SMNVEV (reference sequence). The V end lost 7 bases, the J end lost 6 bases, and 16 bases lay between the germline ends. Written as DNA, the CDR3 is TGTGCCAGCACGACAGGTACCAGTGGCGAGCAGTACTTC. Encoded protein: CASTTGTSGEQYF.

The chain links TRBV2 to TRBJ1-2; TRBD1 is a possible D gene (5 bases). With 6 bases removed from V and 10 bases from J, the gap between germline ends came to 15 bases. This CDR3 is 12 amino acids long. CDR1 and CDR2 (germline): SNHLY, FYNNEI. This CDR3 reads CASRGIGVAYTF. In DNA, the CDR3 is TGTGCCAGCAGGGGTATAGGGGTCGCCTACACCTTC. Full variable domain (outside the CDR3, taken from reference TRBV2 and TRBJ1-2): EPEVTQTPSHQVTQMGQEVILRCVPISNHLYFYWYRQILGQKVEFLVSFYNNEISEKSEIFDDQFSVERPDGSNFTLKIRSTKLEDSAMYFCASRGIGVAYTFGSGTRLTVV.

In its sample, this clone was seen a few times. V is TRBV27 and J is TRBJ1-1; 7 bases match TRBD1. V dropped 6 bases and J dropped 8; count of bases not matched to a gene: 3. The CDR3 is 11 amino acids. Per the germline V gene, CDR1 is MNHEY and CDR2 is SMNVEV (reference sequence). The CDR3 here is CASRTGTEAFF. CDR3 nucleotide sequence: TGTGCCAGCAGGACAGGGACCGAAGCTTTCTTT.

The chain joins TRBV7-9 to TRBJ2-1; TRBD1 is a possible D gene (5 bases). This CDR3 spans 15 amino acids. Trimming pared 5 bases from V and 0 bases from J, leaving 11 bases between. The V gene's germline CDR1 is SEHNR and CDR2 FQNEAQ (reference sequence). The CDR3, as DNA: TGTGCCAGCAGCGACAGAGTCCTCTCCTACAATGAGCAGTTCTTC. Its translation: CASSDRVLSYNEQFF.

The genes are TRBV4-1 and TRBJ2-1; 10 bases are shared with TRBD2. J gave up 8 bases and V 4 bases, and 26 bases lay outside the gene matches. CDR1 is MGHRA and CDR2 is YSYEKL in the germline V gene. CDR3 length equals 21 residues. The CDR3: CASSPYRRQGTLAGVRDEQFF. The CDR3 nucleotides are TGCGCCAGCAGCCCGTATAGGCGGCAGGGTACGCTAGCGGGAGTCAGAGATGAGCAGTTCTTC.

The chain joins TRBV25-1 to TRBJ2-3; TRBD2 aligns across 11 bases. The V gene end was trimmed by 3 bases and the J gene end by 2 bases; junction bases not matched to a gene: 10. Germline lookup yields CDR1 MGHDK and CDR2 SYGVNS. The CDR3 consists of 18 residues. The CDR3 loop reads CASSDHPGTSGTTDTQYF. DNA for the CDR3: TGTGCCAGCAGTGACCACCCCGGGACTAGCGGCACCACAGATACGCAGTATTTT.

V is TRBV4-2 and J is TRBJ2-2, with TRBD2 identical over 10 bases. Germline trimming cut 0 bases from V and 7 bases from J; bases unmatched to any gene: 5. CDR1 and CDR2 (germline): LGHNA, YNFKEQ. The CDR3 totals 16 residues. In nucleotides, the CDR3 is TGTGCCAGCAGCCAAGACACAGCGGGAGGGATCGGGGAGCTGTTTTTT. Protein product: CASSQDTAGGIGELFF.

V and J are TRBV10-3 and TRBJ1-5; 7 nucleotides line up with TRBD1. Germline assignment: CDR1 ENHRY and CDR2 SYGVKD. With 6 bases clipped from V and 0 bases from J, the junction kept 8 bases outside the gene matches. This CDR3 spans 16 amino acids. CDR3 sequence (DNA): TGTGCCATCAGCGACAGGGACGCACCTAGCAATCAGCCCCAGCATTTT. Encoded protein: CAISDRDAPSNQPQHF.

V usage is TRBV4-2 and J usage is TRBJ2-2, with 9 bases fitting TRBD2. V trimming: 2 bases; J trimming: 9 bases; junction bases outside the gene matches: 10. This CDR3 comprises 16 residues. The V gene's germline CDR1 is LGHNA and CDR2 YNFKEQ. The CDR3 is CASSQMSSGVRRELFF. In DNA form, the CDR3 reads TGTGCCAGCAGCCAAATGTCTAGCGGGGTGAGGCGGGAGCTGTTTTTT.

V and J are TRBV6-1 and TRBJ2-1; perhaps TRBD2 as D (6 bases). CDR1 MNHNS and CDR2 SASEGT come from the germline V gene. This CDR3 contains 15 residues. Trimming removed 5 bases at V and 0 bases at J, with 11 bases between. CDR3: CASSLSTSSYNEQFF. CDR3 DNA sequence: TGTGCCAGCAGTCTATCGACTAGCTCCTACAATGAGCAGTTCTTC.

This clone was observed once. The CDR3 bases are TGTGCCAGCAGGGCCGGGACAGGGAACACTGAAGCTTTCTTT. Translation gives CASRAGTGNTEAFF. The chain employs TRBV28 and TRBJ1-1, with 8 positions matching TRBD1. V lost 6 bases, J lost 1 base, and 4 bases stayed unmatched. Germline V CDR1 and CDR2: MDHEN, SYDVKM. CDR3 length equals 14 residues.

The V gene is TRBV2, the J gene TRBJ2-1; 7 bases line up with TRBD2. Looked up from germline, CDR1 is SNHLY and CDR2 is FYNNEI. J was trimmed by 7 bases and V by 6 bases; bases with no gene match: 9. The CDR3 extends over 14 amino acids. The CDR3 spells CASSLAGRHNEQFF. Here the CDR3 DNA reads TGTGCCAGCAGCTTAGCGGGCAGGCATAATGAGCAGTTCTTC.

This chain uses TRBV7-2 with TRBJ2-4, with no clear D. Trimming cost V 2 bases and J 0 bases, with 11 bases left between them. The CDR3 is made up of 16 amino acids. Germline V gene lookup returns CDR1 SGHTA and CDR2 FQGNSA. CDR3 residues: CASSLMGSLAKNIQYF. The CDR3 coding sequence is TGTGCCAGCAGCTTAATGGGCAGCCTAGCCAAAAACATTCAGTACTTC.

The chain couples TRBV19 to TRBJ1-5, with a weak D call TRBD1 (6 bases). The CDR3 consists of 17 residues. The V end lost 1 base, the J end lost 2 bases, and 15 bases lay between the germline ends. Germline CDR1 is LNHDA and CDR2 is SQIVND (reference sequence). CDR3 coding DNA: TGTGCCAGTAGTATAGTCCACCCGGACAGACGCAATCAGCCCCAGCATTTT. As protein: CASSIVHPDRRNQPQHF.

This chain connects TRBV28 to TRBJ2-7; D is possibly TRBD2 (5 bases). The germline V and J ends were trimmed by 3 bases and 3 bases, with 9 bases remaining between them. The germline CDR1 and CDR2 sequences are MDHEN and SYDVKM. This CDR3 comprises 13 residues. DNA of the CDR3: TGTGCCAGCAGTTTGACGGGGTACTACGAGCAGTACTTC. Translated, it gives CASSLTGYYEQYF.

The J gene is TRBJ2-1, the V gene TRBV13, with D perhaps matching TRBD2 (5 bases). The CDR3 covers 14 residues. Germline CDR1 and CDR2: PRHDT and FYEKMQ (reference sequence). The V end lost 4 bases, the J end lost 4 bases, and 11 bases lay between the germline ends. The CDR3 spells CASSSQRRYNEQFF. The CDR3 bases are TGTGCCAGCAGCTCCCAGCGGAGGTACAATGAGCAGTTCTTC. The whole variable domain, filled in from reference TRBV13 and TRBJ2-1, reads AAGVIQSPRHLIKEKRETATLKCYPIPRHDTVYWYQQGPGQDPQFLISFYEKMQSDKGSIPDRFSAQQFSDYHSELNMSSLELGDSALYFCASSSQRRYNEQFFGPGTRLTVL.

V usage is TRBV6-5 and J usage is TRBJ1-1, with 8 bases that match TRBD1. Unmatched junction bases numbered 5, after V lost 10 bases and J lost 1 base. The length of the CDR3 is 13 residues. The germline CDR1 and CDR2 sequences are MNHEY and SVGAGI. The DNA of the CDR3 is TGTGCCATCCGCAGGGGGCGGAACACTGAAGCTTTCTTT. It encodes CAIRRGRNTEAFF.

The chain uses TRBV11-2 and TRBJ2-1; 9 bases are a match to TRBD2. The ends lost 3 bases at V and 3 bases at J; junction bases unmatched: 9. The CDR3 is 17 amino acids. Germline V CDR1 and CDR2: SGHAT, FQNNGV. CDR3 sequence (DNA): TGTGCCAGCAGCTTTAGAGGCGGGAGGGTCAACTACAATGAGCAGTTCTTC. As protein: CASSFRGGRVNYNEQFF.

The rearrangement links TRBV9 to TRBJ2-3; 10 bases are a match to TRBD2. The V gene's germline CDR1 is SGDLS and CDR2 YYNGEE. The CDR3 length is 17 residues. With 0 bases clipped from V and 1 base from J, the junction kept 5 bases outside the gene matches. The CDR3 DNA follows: TGTGCCAGCAGCGTAGGGCCTAGCGGGAGAGGCACAGATACGCAGTATTTT. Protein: CASSVGPSGRGTDTQYF.

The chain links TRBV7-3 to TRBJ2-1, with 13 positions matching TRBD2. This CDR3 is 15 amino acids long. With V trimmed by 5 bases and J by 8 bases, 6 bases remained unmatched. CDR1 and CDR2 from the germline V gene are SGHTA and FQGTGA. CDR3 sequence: CASSPGLAGVDEQFF. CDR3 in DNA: TGTGCCAGCAGCCCCGGACTAGCGGGAGTGGATGAGCAGTTCTTC.

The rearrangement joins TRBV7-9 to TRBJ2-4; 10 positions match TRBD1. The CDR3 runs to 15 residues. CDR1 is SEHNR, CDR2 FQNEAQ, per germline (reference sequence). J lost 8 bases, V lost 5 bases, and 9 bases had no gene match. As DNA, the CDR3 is TGTGCCAGCAGCCTCCGGGGGACAGGGGAATACATTCAGTACTTC. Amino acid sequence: CASSLRGTGEYIQYF.

The CDR3 DNA follows: TGCGCCAGCAGCCCGAAGACAGGTTTGGGGGAGCAGTACTTC. This codes for CASSPKTGLGEQYF. This chain links TRBV4-3 with TRBJ2-7; perhaps TRBD1 as D (6 bases). The CDR3 length is 14 residues. Trimming stripped 4 bases from V and 7 bases from J, with 17 bases between. Germline V gene sequence: CDR1 LGHNA, CDR2 YSLEER.

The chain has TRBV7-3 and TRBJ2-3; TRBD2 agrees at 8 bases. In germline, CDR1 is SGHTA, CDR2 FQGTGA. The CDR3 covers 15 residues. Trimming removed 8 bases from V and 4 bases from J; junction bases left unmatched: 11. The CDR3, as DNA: TGTGCCAGCCCGCGTCAACGGGAGGGCCCAGATACGCAGTATTTT. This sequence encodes CASPRQREGPDTQYF.

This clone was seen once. CDR3 sequence reads: CASTLDGAYEQYF. The CDR3 DNA follows: TGTGCCAGCACCCTCGATGGAGCCTACGAGCAGTACTTC. The chain recombines TRBV28 with TRBJ2-7; D gene unclear. The germline V and J ends were trimmed by 7 bases and 2 bases, with 12 bases remaining between them. Germline CDR1 and CDR2: MDHEN and SYDVKM. CDR3 size: 13 residues. Together with reference TRBV28 and TRBJ2-7, the CDR3 gives the full variable domain: DVKVTQSSRYLVKRTGEKVFLECVQDMDHENMFWYRQDPGLGLRLIYFSYDVKMKEKGDIPEGYSVSREKKERFSLILESASTNQTSMYLCASTLDGAYEQYFGPGTRLTVT.

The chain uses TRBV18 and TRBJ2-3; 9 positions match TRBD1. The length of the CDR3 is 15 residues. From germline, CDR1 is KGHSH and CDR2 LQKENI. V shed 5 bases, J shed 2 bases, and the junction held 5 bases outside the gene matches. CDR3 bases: TGTGCCAGCTCAAGCTACAGGGGGCCCACAGATACGCAGTATTTT. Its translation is CASSSYRGPTDTQYF.

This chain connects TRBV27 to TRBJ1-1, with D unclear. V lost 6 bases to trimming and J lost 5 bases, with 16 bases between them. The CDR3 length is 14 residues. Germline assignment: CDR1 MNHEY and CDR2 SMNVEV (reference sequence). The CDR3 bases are TGTGCCAGCAGACCCCTGCCCCCTAGGACTGAAGCTTTCTTT. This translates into CASRPLPPRTEAFF.

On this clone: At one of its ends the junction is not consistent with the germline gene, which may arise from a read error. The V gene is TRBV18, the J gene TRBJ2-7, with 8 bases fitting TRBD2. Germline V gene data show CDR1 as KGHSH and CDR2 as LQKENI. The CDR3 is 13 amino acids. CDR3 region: CASSPDRSGSVLF. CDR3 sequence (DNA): TGTGCCAGCTCGCCCGACAGAAGCGGGAGCGTCCTGTTC.